The 4 T cell receptor beta chains below all came from one sample that was sequenced in a study of PD-1 blockade in classical Hodgkin lymphoma. Time point denoted: cycle 4 day 1 (C4D1), after less than 7 weeks of nivolumab. In every patient, relapse followed autologous stem cell transplantation, while exposure to brentuximab vedotin differed. Sequencing was performed with immunoSEQ multiplex PCR; in TCRdb, only in-frame clones are kept and a portion is missing. The repertoire has more than 95,000 clones, about 92% of them found once; the top ten carry under 20%. The sample in question was peripheral blood mononuclear cells (PBMCs), obtained before the fourth cycle of nivolumab. The receptor source for this set is a human donor with classical Hodgkin lymphoma.

The V gene is TRBV6-5, the J gene TRBJ2-7; 9 positions agree with TRBD2. J gave up 2 bases and V 2 bases, and 7 bases lay outside the gene matches. Germline V gene lookup returns CDR1 MNHEY and CDR2 SVGAGI. The CDR3 extends over 16 amino acids. The CDR3 region is CASSYESAGGAYEQYF. CDR3 DNA sequence: TGTGCCAGCAGTTACGAGTCAGCGGGAGGAGCCTACGAGCAGTACTTC.

The chain is built from TRBV18 and TRBJ1-4; maybe TRBD1 (5 bases). CDR1 KGHSH and CDR2 LQKENI come from the germline V gene. V gave up 3 bases and J gave up 6 bases, with 17 bases separating them. The CDR3 has 16 residues. The CDR3 DNA reads TGTGCCAGCTCACCTAGGAGCCGCGGGGGGTATGAAAAACTGTTTTTT. Translation gives CASSPRSRGGYEKLFF.

The CDR3 nucleotides read TGTGCCAGCAGCTTACAAGGACAGAACAATCAGCCCCAGCATTTT. Its protein product is CASSLQGQNNQPQHF. The V gene is TRBV7-2, the J gene TRBJ1-5, with D maybe TRBD1 (6 bases). The CDR3 contains 15 residues. V lost 2 bases to trimming and J lost 3 bases, with 11 bases between them. Germline lookup yields CDR1 SGHTA and CDR2 FQGNSA.

The chain carries TRBV6-4 and TRBJ1-1; D is undetermined. The CDR3 runs 14 residues. The V gene's germline CDR1 is MRHNA and CDR2 SNTAGT. V was clipped by 0 bases and J by 4 bases, with 9 bases between them. The CDR3 nucleotides read TGTGCCAGCAGTGACTCGCCGGGAATCACTGAAGCTTTCTTT. Encoded protein: CASSDSPGITEAFF.